These 16 T cell receptor beta chains originate from one sample sequenced in a study of post-analysis software for immune sequencing data. Study-level points and caveats: Controls showed lower frequencies than patients for four to six TRBV segments, and TRBV5-6, TRBV5-1 and TRBV20-1 were among these.

Unique molecular identifiers were present in the TCR beta cDNA libraries. TCRdb independently ran MiXCR on the PCR reads; one entry per CDR3 protein. The table shows more than 500,000 distinct CDR3 sequences, with 34% occurring only once. What these receptors recognize is not known. Sequencing was performed on blood. These receptors originate from a girl aged 2 to 17 with multiple sclerosis.

The rearrangement links TRBV6-5 to TRBJ1-5, with D perhaps TRBD1 (5 bases). Trimming removed 10 bases from V and 3 bases from J, with 13 bases in between. The CDR3 loop spans 13 amino acids. The germline gives CDR1 MNHEY, CDR2 SVGAGI. The CDR3 loop reads CATAGGYNQPQHF. In DNA, the CDR3 is TGTGCCACGGCGGGGGGGTACAATCAGCCCCAGCATTTT.

The CDR3 loop reads CASSEGRNEQFF. The CDR3 bases are TGTGCCAGCAGTGAAGGCCGAAATGAGCAGTTCTTC. This chain connects TRBV25-1 to TRBJ2-1; D unclear. Germline V CDR1 and CDR2: MGHDK, SYGVNS. This CDR3 contains 12 residues. V was clipped by 2 bases and J by 7 bases, with 6 bases between them. Filled out from reference TRBV25-1 and TRBJ2-1, the complete variable domain reads EADIYQTPRYLVIGTGKKITLECSQTMGHDKMYWYQQDPGMELHLIHYSYGVNSTEKGDLSSESTVSRIRTEHFPLTLESARPSHTSQYLCASSEGRNEQFFGPGTRLTVL.

The CDR3 DNA is TGTGCCAGCAGCACCGGGACCGGTGAGGAAGCTTTCTTT. This gives the protein CASSTGTGEEAFF. The rearrangement joins TRBV7-6 to TRBJ1-1; maybe TRBD1 (5 bases). Looked up from germline, CDR1 is SGHVS and CDR2 is FNYEAQ. V gave up 5 bases and J gave up 8 bases, with 15 bases separating them. This CDR3 contains 13 residues.

The chain employs TRBV20-1 and TRBJ2-1; 7 bases align to TRBD1. After removal of 5 bases from V and 8 bases from J, the junction contained 9 bases not matched to a gene. The germline V gene encodes CDR1 DFQATT and CDR2 SNEGSKA (reference sequence). The CDR3 covers 13 residues. This CDR3 is CSAHQQGIDEQFF. CDR3 coding DNA: TGCAGTGCTCACCAACAGGGGATCGATGAGCAGTTCTTC.

This clonotype is classed as medium-sized. V and J are TRBV27 and TRBJ1-5; 8 bases line up with TRBD1. This CDR3 is 14 amino acids long. Trimming cost V 5 bases and J 6 bases; bases outside gene matches: 6. Germline CDR1 MNHEY, CDR2 SMNVEV (reference sequence). CDR3 in amino acids: CASSPDRARQPQHF. The CDR3 bases are TGTGCCAGCAGTCCGGACAGGGCCCGTCAGCCCCAGCATTTT.

The chain uses TRBV5-1 and TRBJ1-1; maybe TRBD1 (6 bases). The germline CDR1 and CDR2 sequences are SGHRS and YFSETQ. V was cut by 0 bases and J by 3 bases, with 12 bases left in between. The CDR3 is made up of 15 amino acids. Written as DNA, the CDR3 is TGCGCCAGCAGCTTGGGCCAGGGGATTTACACTGAAGCTTTCTTT. Translation gives CASSLGQGIYTEAFF.

A single count supports this clonotype. The chain joins TRBV5-1 to TRBJ2-1; no definite D call. This CDR3 region has 14 residues. Trimming left V 0 bases short and J 10 bases short, with 14 bases between. CDR1 is SGHRS and CDR2 is YFSETQ in the germline V gene. The CDR3 bases are TGCGCCAGCAGCTTGGGTGGCGGCTACTACGAGCAGTTCTTC. Protein: CASSLGGGYYEQFF. The complete variable domain, with remaining parts taken from reference TRBV5-1 and TRBJ2-1, reads KAGVTQTPRYLIKTRGQQVTLSCSPISGHRSVSWYQQTPGQGLQFLFEYFSETQRNKGNFPGRFSGRQFSNSRSEMNVSTLELGDSALYLCASSLGGGYYEQFFGPGTRLTVL.

J is TRBJ2-3 and V is TRBV5-1; 11 bases are shared with TRBD2. V dropped 4 bases and J dropped 9; count of bases not matched to a gene: 16. CDR3 size: 17 residues. Germline lookup yields CDR1 SGHRS and CDR2 YFSETQ. The CDR3 sequence: CASSMNSGTSGWETQYF. The CDR3 DNA is TGCGCCAGCAGCATGAACAGTGGGACTAGCGGTTGGGAAACGCAGTATTTT.

The chain combines TRBV10-3 with TRBJ2-2; 8 bases are a match to TRBD1. This CDR3 contains 15 residues. The V gene's germline CDR1 is ENHRY and CDR2 SYGVKD. V was pared by 6 bases and J by 1 base, with 4 bases of the junction left unmatched. CDR3 nucleotides: TGTGCCATCAGCAAGACAGGGGAGAACACCGGGGAGCTGTTTTTT. This translates into CAISKTGENTGELFF.

This clonotype was detected a few times. This chain joins TRBV18 and TRBJ2-7; D is ambiguous. Per the germline V gene, CDR1 is KGHSH and CDR2 is LQKENI. The CDR3 consists of 14 residues. V was pared by 1 base and J by 3 bases, with 10 bases between. The CDR3 reads CASSPLYPFYEQYF. CDR3 nucleotides: TGTGCCAGCTCACCACTTTACCCTTTCTACGAGCAGTACTTC.

This chain uses TRBV5-5 with TRBJ2-1; D not certain. Trimming pared 3 bases from V and 2 bases from J, leaving 12 bases between. The CDR3 covers 15 residues. Germline-derived CDR1 and CDR2 are SGHKS and YYEKEE (reference sequence). The CDR3 here is CASSSEREAYNEQFF. DNA of the CDR3: TGTGCCAGCAGCTCGGAGCGCGAGGCCTACAATGAGCAGTTCTTC.

This clonotype was counted a few times. The gene calls are TRBV20-1 and TRBJ2-5, with 10 nucleotides matching TRBD1. The CDR3 consists of 15 residues. The trim removed 3 bases at V and 2 bases at J, leaving 6 bases unmatched. CDR1 and CDR2 (germline): DFQATT, SNEGSKA (reference sequence). CDR3: CSARGRDRGQETQYF. For the CDR3, the DNA is TGCAGTGCTAGGGGCCGGGACAGGGGTCAAGAGACCCAGTACTTC.

This clonotype was observed a few times. This chain connects TRBV2 to TRBJ2-7; no definite D call. Between the trimmed V and J ends, which lost 8 bases and 0 bases, there was a span of 8 bases. Per germline, CDR1 SNHLY and CDR2 FYNNEI. The CDR3 runs to 12 residues. The CDR3 bases are TGTGCCAGCGGACGGTACTCCTACGAGCAGTACTTC. Protein sequence: CASGRYSYEQYF.

This clonotype has only a few counts. The rearrangement joins TRBV7-6 to TRBJ2-3; 9 bases are shared with TRBD2. V shed 8 bases, J shed 1 base, and the junction held 1 base outside the gene matches. CDR3 length equals 13 residues. CDR1 and CDR2 from the germline V gene are SGHVS and FNYEAQ. CDR3 nucleotide sequence: TGTGCCAGCGTAGCGGGGGGCACAGATACGCAGTATTTT. Translation: CASVAGGTDTQYF.

V and J are TRBV11-2 and TRBJ2-3; 8 nucleotides line up with TRBD2. CDR1 and CDR2 (germline): SGHAT, FQNNGV. The CDR3 spans 20 residues. After removal of 5 bases from V and 3 bases from J, the junction contained 22 bases not matched to a gene. This CDR3 reads CASSPRVLRGVPILTDTQYF. CDR3 DNA sequence: TGTGCCAGCAGCCCCCGGGTATTGCGGGGGGTCCCCATCCTAACAGATACGCAGTATTTT.

The chain links TRBV12-3 or TRBV12-4 to TRBJ1-6; D possibly corresponds to TRBD1 (5 bases). This CDR3 contains 15 residues. V lost 3 bases and J lost 8, with 14 bases in between. CDR3 in DNA: TGTGCCAGCAGTTTTCTAGTGGGGGGTGATTCACCCCTCCACTTT. Translating it yields CASSFLVGGDSPLHF.